This is a list of T cell receptor beta chains from one sample in a study of blood T cell repertoires in COVID-19. Measured with immunoSEQ multiplex PCR; TCRdb has only the in-frame clones, and not every one. The table includes fewer than 200,000 clones, 81% detected once. The sequenced material came from peripheral blood. The receptors here all came from a woman of 80 years or more with COVID-19, enrolled during active disease. The CDR3 runs from the conserved cysteine through the conserved F or W. Clone size is shown for a subset of rows, as once, few, many or a class of expanded clone.

abundance: .
v_gene: TRBV24-1
CDR3aa: CATSLSGNTGELFF

abundance: .
v_gene: TRBV13
CDR3aa: CAARQGATEAFF

abundance: .
v_gene: TRBV6-5
CDR3aa: CASSRTSGGSYEQYF

abundance: .
v_gene: TRBV19
CDR3aa: CASSPSHQAGELFF

abundance: .
v_gene: TRBV15
CDR3aa: CATSTQGERRKSYGYTF

abundance: .
v_gene: TRBV5-1
CDR3aa: CASSPGSVNTEAFF

abundance: .
v_gene: TRBV29-1
CDR3aa: CSVLVLAYGYTF

abundance: few
v_gene: TRBV20-1
CDR3aa: CSASRPYQVLYNEQFF

abundance: once
v_gene: TRBV2
CDR3aa: CASGRRGTEAFF

abundance: .
v_gene: TRBV5-4
CDR3aa: CASSQRQGSFFGANVLTF

abundance: .
v_gene: TRBV7-9
CDR3aa: CASTRTGEVDIQYF

abundance: .
v_gene: TRBV11-3
CDR3aa: CASSLGRANTEAFF

abundance: .
v_gene: TRBV7-7
CDR3aa: CASSRDSLNEQFF

abundance: .
v_gene: TRBV2
CDR3aa: CASRAVNTEAFF

abundance: .
v_gene: TRBV24-1
CDR3aa: CATSASGGDNEQFF

abundance: .
v_gene: TRBV24-1
CDR3aa: CATSGTGGTDTQYF

abundance: .
v_gene: TRBV5-8
CDR3aa: CASRLTGATSYNEQFF

abundance: few
v_gene: TRBV2
CDR3aa: CASSAGSYSNQPQHF

abundance: .
v_gene: TRBV27
CDR3aa: CASSFGAGVEQYF

abundance: .
v_gene: TRBV4-3
CDR3aa: CASSQEAGFTEAFF

abundance: few
v_gene: TRBV10-3
CDR3aa: CAINQEANSPLHF

abundance: .
v_gene: TRBV2
CDR3aa: CASSGTADSPLHF

abundance: .
v_gene: TRBV5-1
CDR3aa: CASSLATGGGEKLFF

abundance: .
v_gene: TRBV6-5
CDR3aa: CASSTGAYTEAFF

abundance: .
v_gene: TRBV30
CDR3aa: CAWSLRDRVTGELFF

abundance: .
v_gene: TRBV5-1
CDR3aa: CASSLLGADNEQFF

abundance: once
v_gene: TRBV4-1
CDR3aa: CASSPGLASHYEQYF

abundance: .
v_gene: TRBV6-2/TRBV6-3
CDR3aa: CASSQLAGPTDTQYF

abundance: few
v_gene: TRBV18
CDR3aa: CASSPPGRALANQPQHF

abundance: .
v_gene: TRBV28
CDR3aa: CASSPITSFNTGELFF

abundance: .
v_gene: TRBV6-6
CDR3aa: CASSGTGSGAYNEQFF

abundance: .
v_gene: TRBV5-8
CDR3aa: CASSLRTSGDYNEQFF

abundance: .
v_gene: TRBV21-1
CDR3aa: CASSKAFLRLCSNQPQHF

abundance: .
v_gene: TRBV30
CDR3aa: CAYLRDRHFYGYTF

abundance: .
v_gene: TRBV29-1
CDR3aa: CSVEDFGTGENTF

abundance: .
v_gene: TRBV11-2
CDR3aa: CASSRDRDYEQYF

abundance: .
v_gene: TRBV5-1
CDR3aa: CASSLVSENYGYTF

abundance: .
v_gene: TRBV5-1
CDR3aa: CASSLQGNRYNEQFF

abundance: once
v_gene: TRBV6-5
CDR3aa: CASSYSEVTDTQYF

abundance: .
v_gene: TRBV7-8
CDR3aa: CASSSGEGPGHTGELFF

abundance: once
v_gene: TRBV18
CDR3aa: CASSPSTFDTDTQYF

abundance: .
v_gene: TRBV18
CDR3aa: CASSERGGPTSTDTQYF